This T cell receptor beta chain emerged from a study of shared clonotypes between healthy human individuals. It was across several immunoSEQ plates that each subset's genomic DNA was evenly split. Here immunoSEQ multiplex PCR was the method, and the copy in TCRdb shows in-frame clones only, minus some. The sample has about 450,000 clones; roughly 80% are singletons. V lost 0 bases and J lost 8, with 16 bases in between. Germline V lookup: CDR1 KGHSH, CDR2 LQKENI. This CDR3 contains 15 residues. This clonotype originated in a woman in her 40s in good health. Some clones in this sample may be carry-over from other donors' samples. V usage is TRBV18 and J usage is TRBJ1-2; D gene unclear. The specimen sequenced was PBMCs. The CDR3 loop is CASSPPGRPVWGYTF. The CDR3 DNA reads TGTGCCAGCTCACCACCCGGCAGGCCAGTCTGGGGCTACACCTTC.